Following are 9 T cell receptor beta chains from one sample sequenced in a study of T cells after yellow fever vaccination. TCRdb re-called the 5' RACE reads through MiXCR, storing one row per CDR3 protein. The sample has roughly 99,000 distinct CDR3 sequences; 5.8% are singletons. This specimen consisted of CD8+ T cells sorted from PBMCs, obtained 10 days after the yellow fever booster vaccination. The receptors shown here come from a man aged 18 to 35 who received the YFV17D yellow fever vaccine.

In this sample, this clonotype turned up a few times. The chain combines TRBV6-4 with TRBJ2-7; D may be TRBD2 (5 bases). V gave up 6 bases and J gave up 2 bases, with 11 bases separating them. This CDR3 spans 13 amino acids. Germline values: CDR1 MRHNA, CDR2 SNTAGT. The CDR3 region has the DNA TGTGCCAGCAGGAGGGTAGTAGCCTACGAGCAGTACGTC. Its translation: CASRRVVAYEQYV.

The CDR3 protein is CASSSGILAGAPSGELFF. CDR3 coding DNA: TGTGCCAGCAGCTCCGGGATACTAGCGGGGGCGCCCTCCGGGGAGCTGTTTTTT. The rearrangement uses TRBV7-9 and TRBJ2-2; 11 positions match TRBD2. This CDR3 comprises 18 residues. Germline CDR1 reads SEHNR; CDR2 reads FQNEAQ (reference sequence). V lost 4 bases to trimming and J lost 6 bases; unmatched junction nucleotides: 13.

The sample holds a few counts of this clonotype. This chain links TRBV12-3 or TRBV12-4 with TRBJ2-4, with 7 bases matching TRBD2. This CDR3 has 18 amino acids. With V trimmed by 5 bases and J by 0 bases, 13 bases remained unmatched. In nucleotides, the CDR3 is TGTGCCAGCAGTGGCTGGGGGGGGAATCTATTAGCCAAAAACATTCAGTACTTC. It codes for CASSGWGGNLLAKNIQYF.

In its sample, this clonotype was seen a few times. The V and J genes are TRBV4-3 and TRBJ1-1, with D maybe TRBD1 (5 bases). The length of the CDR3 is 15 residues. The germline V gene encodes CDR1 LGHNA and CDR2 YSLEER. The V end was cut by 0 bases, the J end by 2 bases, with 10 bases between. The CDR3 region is CASSQEPGENTEAFF. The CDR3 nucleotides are TGCGCCAGCAGCCAAGAACCGGGGGAAAACACTGAAGCTTTCTTT.

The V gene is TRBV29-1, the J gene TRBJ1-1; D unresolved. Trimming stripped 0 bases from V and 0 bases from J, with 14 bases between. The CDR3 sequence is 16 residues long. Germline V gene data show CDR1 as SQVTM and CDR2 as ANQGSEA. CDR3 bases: TGCAGCGTTGAAGATCCCGCCCCTACATTGAACACTGAAGCTTTCTTT. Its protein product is CSVEDPAPTLNTEAFF.

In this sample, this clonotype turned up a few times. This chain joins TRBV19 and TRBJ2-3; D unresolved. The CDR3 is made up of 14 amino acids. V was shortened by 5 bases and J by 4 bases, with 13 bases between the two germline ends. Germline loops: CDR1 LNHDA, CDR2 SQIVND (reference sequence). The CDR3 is CASSHLNVADTQYF. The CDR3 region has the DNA TGTGCCAGTAGTCATCTCAACGTGGCAGATACGCAGTATTTT. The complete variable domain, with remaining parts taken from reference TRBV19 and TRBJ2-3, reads DGGITQSPKYLFRKEGQNVTLSCEQNLNHDAMYWYRQDPGQGLRLIYYSQIVNDFQKGDIAEGYSVSREKKESFPLTVTSAQKNPTAFYLCASSHLNVADTQYFGPGTRLTVL.

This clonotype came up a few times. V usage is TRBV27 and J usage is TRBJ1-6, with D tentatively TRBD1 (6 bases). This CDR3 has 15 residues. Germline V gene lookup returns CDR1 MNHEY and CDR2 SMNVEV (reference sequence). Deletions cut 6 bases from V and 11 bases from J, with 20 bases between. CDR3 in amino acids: CASRPTGQTLTPLHF. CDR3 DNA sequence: TGTGCCAGCAGACCGACCGGACAGACACTCACACCCCTCCACTTT.

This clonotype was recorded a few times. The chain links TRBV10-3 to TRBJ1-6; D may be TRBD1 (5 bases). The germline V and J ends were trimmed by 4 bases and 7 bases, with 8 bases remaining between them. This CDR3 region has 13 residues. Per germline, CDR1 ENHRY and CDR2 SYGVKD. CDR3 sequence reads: CAISAAGNSPLHF. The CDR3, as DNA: TGTGCCATCAGTGCCGCAGGGAATTCACCCCTCCACTTT.

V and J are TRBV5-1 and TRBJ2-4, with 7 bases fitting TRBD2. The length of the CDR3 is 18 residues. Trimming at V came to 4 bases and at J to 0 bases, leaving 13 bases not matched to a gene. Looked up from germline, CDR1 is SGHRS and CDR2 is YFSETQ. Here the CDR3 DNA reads TGCGCCAGCAGCCCGCCGGCTAGCGGAGTCCTAGCCAAAAACATTCAGTACTTC. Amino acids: CASSPPASGVLAKNIQYF.